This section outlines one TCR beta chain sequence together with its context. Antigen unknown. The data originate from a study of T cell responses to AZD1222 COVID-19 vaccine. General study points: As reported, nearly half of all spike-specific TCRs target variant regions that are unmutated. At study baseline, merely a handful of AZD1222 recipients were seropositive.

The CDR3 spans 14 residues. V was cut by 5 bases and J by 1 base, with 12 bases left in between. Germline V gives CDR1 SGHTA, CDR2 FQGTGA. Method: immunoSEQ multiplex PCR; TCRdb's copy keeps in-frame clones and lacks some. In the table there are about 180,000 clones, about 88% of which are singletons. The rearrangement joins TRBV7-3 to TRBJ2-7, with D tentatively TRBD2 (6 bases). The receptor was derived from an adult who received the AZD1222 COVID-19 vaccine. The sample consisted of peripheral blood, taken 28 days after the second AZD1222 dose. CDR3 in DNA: TGTGCCAGCAGCCCCGGGCGGGGATCCTACGAGCAGTACTTC. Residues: CASSPGRGSYEQYF.